One sample yielded the 2 T cell receptor beta chains listed below, sequenced in a study of T-cell reconstitution after alpha-beta-depleted transplantation in children. As it was prepared, the TCRbeta library received unique molecular identifiers. TCRdb ran MiXCR on the PCR reads and lists one entry per CDR3 protein. The sample has roughly 120,000 distinct CDR3 sequences; under 13% are singletons. Sequenced here: PBMCs, sampled before TCRalphabeta/CD19-depleted stem cell transplant. All receptors come from a boy between 2 and 10 years old with acute lymphoblastic leukemia, due to receive a stem cell transplant.

The chain carries TRBV12-3 or TRBV12-4 and TRBJ2-1; D is unclear. This CDR3 spans 14 amino acids. Trimming stripped 10 bases from V and 0 bases from J, with 13 bases between. The chain's CDR3 is CATTGTSSYNEQFF. The CDR3 coding sequence is TGTGCCACCACGGGTACGAGCTCCTACAATGAGCAGTTCTTC.

There are many counts of this clonotype. The rearrangement uses TRBV20-1 and TRBJ2-3, with 9 bases lining up with TRBD1. J lost 3 bases, V lost 5 bases, and 6 bases had no gene match. CDR3 length: 14 residues. Germline CDR1 reads DFQATT; CDR2 reads SNEGSKA (reference sequence). CDR3 DNA: TGCAGTGCTTCCGGGACAGGGCGTACAGATACGCAGTATTTT. This sequence encodes CSASGTGRTDTQYF.